What follows are 13 T cell receptor beta chains derived from one specimen sequenced in a study of shared clonotypes between healthy human individuals. TCRdb keeps only in-frame clones here, not all; method: immunoSEQ multiplex PCR. The table includes about 480,000 clones, about four fifths detected once. The source material was PBMCs. The receptor set was obtained from a woman aged 40 to 50 in good health. Some clones in this sample may be carry-over from other donors' samples.

The rearrangement joins TRBV7-8 to TRBJ2-3, with D perhaps given as TRBD1 or TRBD2 (5 bases each). Trimming cost V 5 bases and J 7 bases, with 16 bases left between them. The CDR3 is made up of 14 amino acids. Germline lookup yields CDR1 SGHVS and CDR2 FQNEAQ. CDR3 in amino acids: CASSEYRGGNTQYF. The DNA for the CDR3 is TGTGCCAGCAGCGAGTACCGTGGGGGAAATACGCAGTATTTT.

The rearrangement joins TRBV6-5 to TRBJ1-3, with unresolved D. Trimming left V 3 bases short and J 0 bases short, with 6 bases between. From germline, CDR1 is MNHEY and CDR2 SVGAGI. The CDR3 has 14 amino acids. The CDR3 reads CASSYSASGNTIYF. CDR3 DNA: TGTGCCAGCAGTTATTCTGCCTCTGGAAACACCATATATTTT.

The genes are TRBV27 and TRBJ2-3; D may be TRBD1 (7 bases). With 0 bases removed from V and 2 bases from J, the gap between germline ends came to 12 bases. Germline V gene data show CDR1 as MNHEY and CDR2 as SMNVEV (reference sequence). The CDR3 totals 16 residues. Here the CDR3 reads CASSLSAGGNTDTQYF. The CDR3 DNA reads TGTGCCAGCAGTTTATCGGCAGGGGGGAACACAGATACGCAGTATTTT.

J is TRBJ2-2 and V is TRBV19; no definite D call. V gave up 1 base and J gave up 0 bases, with 6 bases separating them. Germline CDR1 is LNHDA and CDR2 is SQIVND (reference sequence). CDR3 length: 15 residues. CDR3 in amino acids: CASSIVIANTGELFF. CDR3 nucleotides: TGTGCCAGTAGTATAGTTATAGCGAACACCGGGGAGCTGTTTTTT. Supplemented by reference TRBV19 and TRBJ2-2, the full variable domain reads DGGITQSPKYLFRKEGQNVTLSCEQNLNHDAMYWYRQDPGQGLRLIYYSQIVNDFQKGDIAEGYSVSREKKESFPLTVTSAQKNPTAFYLCASSIVIANTGELFFGEGSRLTVL.

This clone was counted a few times. This chain links TRBV5-5 with TRBJ1-1; possibly TRBD1 for D (5 bases). This CDR3 region has 14 residues. Deletions cut 3 bases from V and 0 bases from J, with 9 bases between. Germline values: CDR1 SGHKS, CDR2 YYEKEE (reference sequence). The CDR3 is CASSWGRLNTEAFF. The CDR3 DNA follows: TGTGCCAGCAGCTGGGGACGGCTGAACACTGAAGCTTTCTTT.

In nucleotides, the CDR3 is TGCGCCAGCAGCTTGGTTGCGGGACCCACAGATACGCAGTATTTT. Translated: CASSLVAGPTDTQYF. This sequence joins TRBV5-1 and TRBJ2-3, with D perhaps matching TRBD2 (6 bases). Per the germline V gene, CDR1 is SGHRS and CDR2 is YFSETQ. There are 15 residues in the CDR3. The V end was cut by 0 bases, the J end by 2 bases, with 10 bases between.

The gene calls are TRBV6-1 and TRBJ1-1, with 8 bases aligning to TRBD1. Germline loops: CDR1 MNHNS, CDR2 SASEGT. This CDR3 spans 14 amino acids. The junction had 4 bases not matched to a gene; V was cut back by 6 bases and J by 1 base. The chain's CDR3 is CASSRDRRNTEAFF. The CDR3 coding sequence is TGTGCCAGCAGCAGGGACAGGCGGAACACTGAAGCTTTCTTT.

The chain combines TRBV27 with TRBJ2-2; a weak D match, TRBD2 (6 bases). Germline loops: CDR1 MNHEY, CDR2 SMNVEV (reference sequence). This CDR3 is built from 14 residues. The germline V and J ends were trimmed by 10 bases and 8 bases, with 20 bases remaining between them. The CDR3 reads CATRPPPGTGELFF. The CDR3 nucleotides are TGTGCCACCCGGCCCCCACCGGGGACTGGGGAGCTGTTTTTT.

The CDR3 is CASMEDGGPYEQYF. The DNA of the CDR3 is TGTGCCAGCATGGAGGACGGAGGACCCTACGAGCAGTACTTC. This sequence joins TRBV2 and TRBJ2-7; possibly TRBD2 for D (5 bases). Trimming left V 7 bases short and J 2 bases short, with 15 bases between. The CDR3 spans 14 residues. CDR1 SNHLY and CDR2 FYNNEI come from the germline V gene. The full variable domain, completed using reference TRBV2 and TRBJ2-7, is EPEVTQTPSHQVTQMGQEVILRCVPISNHLYFYWYRQILGQKVEFLVSFYNNEISEKSEIFDDQFSVERPDGSNFTLKIRSTKLEDSAMYFCASMEDGGPYEQYFGPGTRLTVT.

The chain combines TRBV19 with TRBJ2-1; the match to TRBD2 covers 9 bases. The ends lost 3 bases at V and 4 bases at J; junction bases unmatched: 1. The germline V gene has CDR1 LNHDA and CDR2 SQIVND (reference sequence). The CDR3 spans 14 residues. The CDR3 spells CASSMLAGYNEQFF. The CDR3 nucleotides read TGTGCCAGTAGTATGCTAGCGGGGTACAATGAGCAGTTCTTC.

This clone was seen at least ten times. The chain links TRBV27 to TRBJ1-2; D possibly corresponds to TRBD1 (5 bases). The CDR3 is made up of 15 amino acids. Germline V gene data show CDR1 as MNHEY and CDR2 as SMNVEV (reference sequence). V lost 3 bases, J lost 4 bases, and 15 bases lay in between. The CDR3 loop reads CASSFGVGEIYGYTF. The CDR3 region has the DNA TGTGCCAGCAGTTTTGGAGTGGGGGAAATCTATGGCTACACCTTC.

This clone was counted ten times or more. The V gene is TRBV6-1, the J gene TRBJ1-4; no firm D call. Trimming shortened V by 0 bases and J by 3 bases, and 8 bases separated the two germline ends. Per germline, CDR1 MNHNS and CDR2 SASEGT. The CDR3 is 15 amino acids. CDR3 sequence: CASSEALGSNEKLFF. The CDR3 nucleotides are TGTGCCAGCAGTGAAGCGTTGGGGTCTAATGAAAAACTGTTTTTT.

Of note for this clone: Given a much more abundant clone one base away, this may be a read error. This chain joins TRBV7-9 and TRBJ1-1, with a weak D call TRBD1 (6 bases). The germline V and J ends were trimmed by 8 bases and 1 base, with 11 bases remaining between them. Germline lookup yields CDR1 SEHNR and CDR2 FQNEAQ (reference sequence). The CDR3 extends over 13 amino acids. CDR3 residues: CASGVGANTEAFF. CDR3 bases: TGTGCCAGCGGCGTGGGGGCGAACACTGAAGCTTTCTTT.